The 8 T cell receptor beta chains below were found in one sample sequenced in a study of beta chain features in type 1 diabetes. Of the isolated RNA, all was reverse transcribed, and so the sequenced material was expressed TCRB transcripts. Some clones are missing from TCRdb's copy, which holds only in-frame ones; the method was immunoSEQ multiplex PCR. The data hold 900,000 or so clones, with 17% observed a single time. Sequencing was performed on naive CD4+ T cells from blood. These receptor sequences come from a woman aged 18 to 35 in good health.

The rearrangement links TRBV27 to TRBJ2-6, with D hard to call. Germline assignment: CDR1 MNHEY and CDR2 SMNVEV (reference sequence). Trimming shortened V by 5 bases and J by 4 bases, and 6 bases separated the two germline ends. CDR3 length: 13 residues. CDR3 nucleotide sequence: TGTGCCAGCAGTCCCCAGGGGGCCAACGTCCTGACTTTC. Its translation is CASSPQGANVLTF.

The V and J genes are TRBV7-2 and TRBJ2-3; 9 nucleotides agree with TRBD2. The germline V gene has CDR1 SGHTA and CDR2 FQGNSA. After removal of 1 base from V and 7 bases from J, the junction contained 12 bases not matched to a gene. This CDR3 is built from 17 residues. As DNA, the CDR3 is TGTGCCAGCAGCTTAGTCTCCAGCGGGAGGTTGTCGTATACGCAGTATTTT. It translates to CASSLVSSGRLSYTQYF.

This clone has just a few counts. This rearrangement joins TRBV10-3 to TRBJ1-3; D is possibly TRBD1 (6 bases). The CDR3 spans 16 residues. The V gene lost 3 bases and the J gene lost 3 bases, with 15 bases spanning the gap. Germline V lookup: CDR1 ENHRY, CDR2 SYGVKD. Here the CDR3 reads CAISDRAGEIGNTIYF. CDR3 nucleotide sequence: TGTGCCATCAGTGATCGGGCAGGGGAGATTGGAAACACCATATATTTT.

This clone has only a few counts. The chain recombines TRBV11-2 with TRBJ2-1; 12 bases map to TRBD2. The V segment lost 3 bases and the J segment 6 bases; nucleotides outside the gene matches: 12. Germline V gene data show CDR1 as SGHAT and CDR2 as FQNNGV. This CDR3 spans 18 amino acids. The CDR3 is CASSLRLAGVGTGNEQFF. The DNA for the CDR3 is TGTGCCAGCAGCTTGAGACTAGCGGGAGTTGGCACTGGCAATGAGCAGTTCTTC.

This clone occurred a few times. The DNA for the CDR3 is TGTGCCATCAGTTCAGAAATTGAGCAGTTCTTC. Amino acids: CAISSEIEQFF. This chain links TRBV10-3 with TRBJ2-1; no firm D call. Trimming stripped 5 bases from V and 9 bases from J, with 8 bases between. Per the germline V gene, CDR1 is ENHRY and CDR2 is SYGVKD. The CDR3 sequence is 11 residues long.

V and J are TRBV5-6 and TRBJ2-7, with a tentative D call TRBD2 (6 bases). This CDR3 has 15 residues. V was trimmed by 3 bases and J by 4 bases, leaving 17 bases between them. Per germline, CDR1 SGHDT and CDR2 YYEEEE. CDR3 region: CASSSSRLARYEQYF. The CDR3 DNA is TGTGCCAGCAGCTCCTCCCGGCTAGCGAGGTACGAGCAGTACTTC. Filled out from reference TRBV5-6 and TRBJ2-7, the complete variable domain reads DAGVTQSPTHLIKTRGQQVTLRCSPKSGHDTVSWYQQALGQGPQFIFQYYEEEERQRGNFPDRFSGHQFPNYSSELNVNALLLGDSALYLCASSSSRLARYEQYFGPGTRLTVT.

The chain uses TRBV7-2 and TRBJ2-1; tentatively, D is TRBD2 (6 bases). CDR1 and CDR2 (germline): SGHTA, FQGNSA. Trimming cost V 5 bases and J 4 bases, with 12 bases left between them. The CDR3 covers 14 residues. The CDR3 nucleotides are TGTGCCAGCAGCCCCCGTAGCGGTTACAATGAGCAGTTCTTC. Amino acid sequence: CASSPRSGYNEQFF.

The chain has TRBV4-2 and TRBJ2-1, with no clear D. V was trimmed by 4 bases and J by 6 bases, leaving 16 bases between them. CDR3 length equals 15 residues. The V gene's germline CDR1 is LGHNA and CDR2 YNFKEQ. CDR3 nucleotides: TGTGCCAGCAGCCCCGGACCAGAAAGGACCAATGAGCAGTTCTTC. Its translation: CASSPGPERTNEQFF.